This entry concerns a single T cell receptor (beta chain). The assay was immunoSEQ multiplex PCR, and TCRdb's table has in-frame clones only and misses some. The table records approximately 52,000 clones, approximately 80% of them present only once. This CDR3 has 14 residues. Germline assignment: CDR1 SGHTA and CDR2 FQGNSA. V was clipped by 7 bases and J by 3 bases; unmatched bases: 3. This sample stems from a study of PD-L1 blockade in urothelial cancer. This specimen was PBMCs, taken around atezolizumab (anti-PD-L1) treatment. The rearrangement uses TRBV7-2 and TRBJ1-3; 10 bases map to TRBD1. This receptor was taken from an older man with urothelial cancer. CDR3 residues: CASKRDRGGNTIYF. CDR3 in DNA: TGTGCCAGCAAAAGGGACAGGGGTGGAAACACCATATATTTT.